This T cell receptor beta chain appears in the sequencing data of a study of T cell changes during pregnancy in multiple sclerosis. Profiling relied on immunoSEQ multiplex PCR, and the TCRdb table lists in-frame clones only, not all of them. The sample has 10,000 to 15,000 clones, approximately 90% seen once. The CDR3 length is 16 residues. V lost 7 bases and J lost 6; bases outside the gene matches: 16. CDR1 is MDHEN and CDR2 is SYDVKM in the germline V gene. This receptor was taken from a female donor in good health, enrolled as a control in a pregnancy study. The genes are TRBV28 and TRBJ1-2; 8 bases are shared with TRBD1. The input for sequencing was CD8+ T cells from peripheral blood mononuclear cells, taken in the second trimester of pregnancy. The CDR3 DNA reads TGTGCCAGCAACAATCCACAGGGGGGTGTGGTTGATGGCTACACCTTC. Its protein is CASNNPQGGVVDGYTF.